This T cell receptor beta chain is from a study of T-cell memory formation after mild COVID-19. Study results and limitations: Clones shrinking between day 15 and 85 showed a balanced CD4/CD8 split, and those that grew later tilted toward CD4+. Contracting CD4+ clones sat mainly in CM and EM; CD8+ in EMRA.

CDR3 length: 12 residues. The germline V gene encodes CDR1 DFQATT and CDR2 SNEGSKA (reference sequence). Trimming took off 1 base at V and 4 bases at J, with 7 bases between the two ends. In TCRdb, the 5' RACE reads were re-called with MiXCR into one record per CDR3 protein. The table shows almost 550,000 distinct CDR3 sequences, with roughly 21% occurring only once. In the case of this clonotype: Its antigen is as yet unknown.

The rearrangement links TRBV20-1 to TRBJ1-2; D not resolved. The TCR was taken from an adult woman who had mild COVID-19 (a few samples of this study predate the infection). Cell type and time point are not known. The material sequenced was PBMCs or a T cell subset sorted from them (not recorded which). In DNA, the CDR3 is TGCAGTGCTAGAGGTGACTTCTATGGCTACACCTTC. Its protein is CSARGDFYGYTF.